This T cell receptor beta chain is drawn from a study of cytomegalovirus exposure and HLA in healthy donors. A multiplex PCR was run with 60 Vbeta primers and 13 Jbeta primers. How the authors handled the data: Later, an analysis found around 77 million unique TCR beta chains, and about 10 million of these were shared. The repertoire was sequenced with immunoSEQ multiplex PCR; TCRdb's copy has only in-frame clones and lacks some. For V, J and clone size, that table is used; D and trimming come from the DNA. The sample includes fewer than 150,000 clones, roughly 80% of them seen just once. Study findings and constraints: Rarity characterized most TCR sequences, yet some public TCRs appeared in many donors. It was reported that TCR beta sequences correctly inferred the HLA-A and HLA-B alleles for most subjects.

About this clone itself: No antigen is known for it.

The sequencing sample was made of PBMCs. This sequence originates from a man aged 40-55 years in good health and CMV-seropositive.

The CDR3 is CASSLDLAGGPDTQYF. The DNA of the CDR3 is TGCGCCAGCAGCTTGGATCTAGCGGGGGGGCCAGATACGCAGTATTTT. This chain links TRBV5-1 with TRBJ2-3; TRBD2 aligns across 12 bases. V trimming: 0 bases; J trimming: 4 bases; junction bases outside the gene matches: 3. Looked up from germline, CDR1 is SGHRS and CDR2 is YFSETQ. The CDR3 runs to 16 residues.